This record concerns one T cell receptor beta chain sequence. Its antigen is currently unknown. The data are from a study of OX40 agonist ivuxolimab in advanced cancers. Study in general: Checkpoint inhibitors had been given previously to roughly 40% of patients.

Only in-frame clones appear in the TCRdb table, and some are missing; sequencing was by immunoSEQ multiplex PCR. The repertoire consists of roughly 75,000 clones, with roughly 90% occurring once and the leading ten covering around 0.35%. Study conclusions and caveats: The antigen specificity of the peripheral T cells (those that were expanded) was not determined. On average, CD8+ T cells had more expanded clones than CD4+.

The CDR3 totals 13 residues. Germline CDR1 and CDR2: SGHRS and YFSETQ. V gave up 3 bases and J gave up 6 bases; unmatched junction bases: 5. The specimen comprised CD4+ or CD8+ T cells sorted from blood, sampled in a trial of the OX40 agonist ivuxolimab. This TCR was sampled from an adult with an advanced solid tumor such as melanoma, head and neck, liver or kidney cancer. This rearrangement joins TRBV5-1 to TRBJ2-7; 8 nucleotides agree with TRBD1. The CDR3 is CASSSGQAGEQYF. The CDR3 nucleotides are TGCGCCAGCAGCTCGGGACAGGCGGGCGAGCAGTACTTC.